The 2 T cell receptor beta chains presented below share a single source sample, sequenced in a study of T cell responses to AZD1222 COVID-19 vaccine (dated by TCRdb to about 2021). The protocol used for the library was the immunoSEQ multiplex PCR assay. Here the immuneACCESS table is served through TCRdb, limited to in-frame sequences with V and J called. Missing clones are a known gap in these copies; in checked studies unresolved V genes cover under half, and the rest lacks a known reason. The sample contains some 190,000 clones, around 90% of them found a single time. 1.5% to 2% of the sample is held by the ten biggest clonotypes. The time point label of this sample denotes: about 28 days (+/-7) after the second vaccine dose. The specimen comprised peripheral blood, sampled 28 days after the second AZD1222 dose. The source of these receptors is an adult who received the AZD1222 COVID-19 vaccine.

CDR3 sequence reads: CASSPPPRALSYNEQFF. The DNA for the CDR3 is TGTGCCAGCAGCCCGCCCCCAAGAGCCCTCTCCTACAATGAGCAGTTCTTC. The genes are TRBV7-9 and TRBJ2-1; D uncertain. This CDR3 is built from 17 residues. The ends were cut back, 5 bases at V and 0 bases at J, with 17 bases in the middle. CDR1 is SEHNR, CDR2 FQNEAQ, per germline (reference sequence).

This chain links TRBV9 with TRBJ1-6; 8 bases line up with TRBD1. The trim removed 0 bases at V and 9 bases at J, leaving 8 bases unmatched. The CDR3 covers 16 residues. In germline, CDR1 is SGDLS, CDR2 YYNGEE. The CDR3 coding sequence is TGTGCCAGCAGCGTAGGATGGCAGGGGGCAAGTTCACCCCTCCACTTT. This codes for CASSVGWQGASSPLHF. Using reference TRBV9 and TRBJ1-6 for the parts outside the CDR3, the full variable domain is DSGVTQTPKHLITATGQRVTLRCSPRSGDLSVYWYQQSLDQGLQFLIQYYNGEERAKGNILERFSAQQFPDLHSELNLSSLELGDSALYFCASSVGWQGASSPLHFGNGTRLTVT.